The clone carrying this TCR beta chain was seen at least ten times. The record originates from a study of tumor-infiltrating lymphocytes in primary liver carcinoma. From about 19-30 mg of unsorted bulk tissue, DNA and RNA were co-extracted together. Donors were untreated and chronically infected with HBV. The researchers produced TCR beta cDNA from 400 to 650 ng total RNA with a constant-region primer. It was through three nested multiplex PCR rounds of slightly modified ARM-PCR that TCR beta libraries arose. In the first two PCR rounds, TRBV1-TRBV30 forward primers were paired with a C-beta reverse primer, and each round lasted 10 cycles. TCRdb re-derived calls from the multiplex PCR reads in MiXCR, one entry per CDR3 protein. Among 60,000 or so distinct CDR3 sequences listed, around 64% were seen once. This CDR3 has 14 amino acids. CDR1 is ENHRY, CDR2 SYGVKD, per germline. The germline V and J ends were trimmed by 3 bases and 1 base, with 9 bases remaining between them.

Sequencing was done on a sample of liver tumor tissue from sampling region 2. Described subset: tumor region T2, inferior pole. The chain recombines TRBV10-3 with TRBJ1-1; D ambiguous. The receptor was derived from a man aged 40-55 years with primary liver carcinoma and hepatitis B virus infection. For the CDR3, the DNA is TGTGCCATCAGTGAACGGGCACAGAACACTGAAGCTTTCTTT. Amino acid sequence: CAISERAQNTEAFF.